The entry below describes one T cell receptor (beta chain). Some clones are missing from TCRdb's copy, which holds only in-frame ones; the method was immunoSEQ multiplex PCR. The sample consists of 120,000 or so clones, over 75% of them appearing once. Germline V lookup: CDR1 LNHNV, CDR2 YYDKDF (reference sequence). The CDR3 has 14 residues. The J segment lost 2 bases and the V segment lost 5 bases, leaving 5 bases of the junction unmatched. This record comes from a study of blood T cell repertoires in COVID-19. Study details: Acute and convalescent COVID-19 specimens originated in the United States, Italy and Spain.

The sample comprised peripheral blood. The TCR comes from a man older than 75 with active or convalescent COVID-19. The J gene is TRBJ2-5, the V gene TRBV15; TRBD2 matches 7 bases. CDR3 residues: CATSRLGRQETQYF. CDR3 nucleotide sequence: TGTGCCACCAGCCGCCTCGGGAGGCAAGAGACCCAGTACTTC.